A selection of T cell receptor beta chains follows, all from one sample in a study of shared clonotypes between healthy human individuals. Assay used: immunoSEQ multiplex PCR; TCRdb lists only in-frame clones, some missing. The data hold roughly 2,000,000 clones, with about 95% observed a single time. The specimen sequenced was naive CD8+ T cells sorted from blood. These TCRs come from a man between 18 and 29 years old in good health. Each CDR3 is given with its conserved first and last residue. The D gene is left open where the match is weak. The size entry is marked missing in some rows and otherwise reads once, few, many or a size class.

CDR3aa: CASTSLHMNTGELFF
CDR3nt: TGTGCCAGCACCTCCTTACACATGAACACCGGGGAGCTGTTTTTT
d_gene: -
v_gene: TRBV6-1
j_gene: TRBJ2-2
abundance: -

CDR3aa: CASSWGLATDTQYF
CDR3nt: TGTGCCAGCAGTTGGGGTCTAGCAACAGATACGCAGTATTTT
d_gene: -
v_gene: TRBV6-5
j_gene: TRBJ2-3
abundance: -

CDR3aa: CASWKDRDNNQPQHF
CDR3nt: TGTGCCAGCTGGAAAGACCGGGACAACAATCAGCCCCAGCATTTT
d_gene: -
v_gene: TRBV2
j_gene: TRBJ1-5
abundance: -

CDR3aa: CSVETGGTNTGELFF
CDR3nt: TGCAGCGTTGAAACAGGGGGTACGAACACCGGGGAGCTGTTTTTT
d_gene: TRBD1
v_gene: TRBV29-1
j_gene: TRBJ2-2
abundance: -

CDR3aa: CASSEMGLAGELFF
CDR3nt: TGTGCCAGCAGTGAAATGGGATTGGCCGGGGAGCTGTTTTTT
d_gene: -
v_gene: TRBV6-1
j_gene: TRBJ2-2
abundance: -

CDR3aa: CASSLTENYGYTF
CDR3nt: TGCGCCAGCAGCCTGACCGAGAACTATGGCTACACCTTC
d_gene: -
v_gene: TRBV10-2
j_gene: TRBJ1-2
abundance: -

CDR3aa: CSVEGVAGRTDTQYF
CDR3nt: TGCAGCGTTGAAGGGGTAGCGGGGCGCACAGATACGCAGTATTTT
d_gene: TRBD2
v_gene: TRBV29-1
j_gene: TRBJ2-3
abundance: -

CDR3aa: CASSLPESLSSGNTIYF
CDR3nt: TGTGCCAGCAGCTTGCCTGAAAGCCTGAGCTCTGGAAACACCATATATTTT
d_gene: -
v_gene: TRBV5-6
j_gene: TRBJ1-3
abundance: -

CDR3aa: CASSLSSLGDQETQYF
CDR3nt: TGTGCCAGCAGTTTATCGTCACTAGGGGACCAAGAGACCCAGTACTTC
d_gene: -
v_gene: TRBV27
j_gene: TRBJ2-5
abundance: -

CDR3aa: CASAGDRGLEQYF
CDR3nt: TGTGCCTCCGCCGGGGACAGGGGGCTTGAGCAGTACTTC
d_gene: TRBD1
v_gene: TRBV30
j_gene: TRBJ2-7
abundance: -

CDR3aa: CASSLKGRETQYF
CDR3nt: TGTGCCAGCAGCTTGAAAGGGAGGGAGACCCAGTACTTC
d_gene: -
v_gene: TRBV5-4
j_gene: TRBJ2-5
abundance: once

CDR3aa: CASSFLGSEETQYF
CDR3nt: TGTGCCAGCAGTTTCCTAGGCTCAGAAGAGACCCAGTACTTC
d_gene: -
v_gene: TRBV27
j_gene: TRBJ2-5
abundance: -

CDR3aa: CASSSRGASTDTQYF
CDR3nt: TGTGCCAGCAGCTCCCGGGGGGCCAGCACAGATACGCAGTATTTT
d_gene: -
v_gene: TRBV7-2
j_gene: TRBJ2-3
abundance: -

CDR3aa: CASSFAGGENEQYF
CDR3nt: TGTGCCAGCAGCTTCGCGGGAGGTGAGAACGAGCAGTACTTC
d_gene: TRBD2
v_gene: TRBV5-4
j_gene: TRBJ2-7
abundance: -

CDR3aa: CASSLGLAGGAGTGELFF
CDR3nt: TGTGCCAGCAGCTTGGGACTAGCGGGGGGTGCGGGCACCGGGGAGCTGTTTTTT
d_gene: TRBD2
v_gene: TRBV7-8
j_gene: TRBJ2-2
abundance: -

CDR3aa: CASSFVYTAGFTGELFF
CDR3nt: TGTGCCAGCAGTTTTGTTTACACAGCAGGATTCACCGGGGAGCTGTTTTTT
d_gene: -
v_gene: TRBV27
j_gene: TRBJ2-2
abundance: -

CDR3aa: CASSVEPGWINYGYTF
CDR3nt: TGTGCCAGCAGCGTAGAGCCAGGGTGGATTAACTATGGCTACACCTTC
d_gene: -
v_gene: TRBV9
j_gene: TRBJ1-2
abundance: -

CDR3aa: CASSIGQGSNQPQHF
CDR3nt: TGTGCCAGTAGTATTGGACAGGGATCGAATCAGCCCCAGCATTTT
d_gene: TRBD1
v_gene: TRBV19
j_gene: TRBJ1-5
abundance: -

CDR3aa: CASRKQGYDTDTQYF
CDR3nt: TGTGCCAGCAGGAAACAGGGGTACGACACAGATACGCAGTATTTT
d_gene: TRBD1
v_gene: TRBV7-2
j_gene: TRBJ2-3
abundance: -

CDR3aa: CASSQGLGGYGYTF
CDR3nt: TGTGCCAGCAGCCAAGGATTAGGAGGCTATGGCTACACCTTC
d_gene: -
v_gene: TRBV14
j_gene: TRBJ1-2
abundance: -

CDR3aa: CASSVGRANYEQYF
CDR3nt: TGTGCCAGCAGCGTAGGACGGGCGAACTACGAGCAGTACTTC
d_gene: -
v_gene: TRBV9
j_gene: TRBJ2-7
abundance: -

CDR3aa: CASSLSEKGSTEAFF
CDR3nt: TGTGCCAGCAGTTTATCTGAGAAGGGGTCCACTGAAGCTTTCTTT
d_gene: -
v_gene: TRBV27
j_gene: TRBJ1-1
abundance: -

CDR3aa: CASSHGIEQYF
CDR3nt: TGTGCCAGCAGCCATGGGATCGAGCAGTACTTC
d_gene: -
v_gene: TRBV14
j_gene: TRBJ2-7
abundance: -

CDR3aa: CSVEDSQSNTGELFF
CDR3nt: TGCAGCGTTGAAGATTCACAGTCGAACACCGGGGAGCTGTTTTTT
d_gene: -
v_gene: TRBV29-1
j_gene: TRBJ2-2
abundance: -

CDR3aa: CASSLDSGGDGYTF
CDR3nt: TGTGCCAGCAGCTTGGATTCTGGGGGGGATGGCTACACCTTC
d_gene: -
v_gene: TRBV5-6
j_gene: TRBJ1-2
abundance: -

CDR3aa: CASSLGTGDAEQYF
CDR3nt: TGTGCCAGCAGCTTGGGGACAGGGGATGCCGAGCAGTACTTC
d_gene: TRBD1
v_gene: TRBV5-4
j_gene: TRBJ2-7
abundance: -

CDR3aa: CASSPGTGRAQETQYF
CDR3nt: TGCGCCAGCAGCCCCGGGACTGGGAGGGCCCAAGAGACCCAGTACTTC
d_gene: TRBD2
v_gene: TRBV5-1
j_gene: TRBJ2-5
abundance: -

CDR3aa: CASTGGLAGDTDTQYF
CDR3nt: TGTGCCAGCACCGGCGGGCTAGCGGGGGATACAGATACGCAGTATTTT
d_gene: TRBD2
v_gene: TRBV25-1
j_gene: TRBJ2-3
abundance: -

CDR3aa: CASSLATSYEQYF
CDR3nt: TGTGCCAGCAGCTTAGCCACTTCCTACGAGCAGTACTTC
d_gene: -
v_gene: TRBV11-3
j_gene: TRBJ2-7
abundance: -

CDR3aa: CASSPGTSGVDTQYF
CDR3nt: TGCGCCAGCAGCCCCGGGACTAGCGGGGTGGATACGCAGTATTTT
d_gene: TRBD2
v_gene: TRBV5-1
j_gene: TRBJ2-3
abundance: once

CDR3aa: CASGAVGAGVYNEQFF
CDR3nt: TGCGCCAGCGGGGCTGTGGGGGCCGGGGTCTACAATGAGCAGTTCTTC
d_gene: -
v_gene: TRBV10-2
j_gene: TRBJ2-1
abundance: -

CDR3aa: CASSTTGGVNEQYF
CDR3nt: TGTGCCAGCAGCACTACAGGGGGAGTCAACGAGCAGTACTTC
d_gene: TRBD1
v_gene: TRBV7-9
j_gene: TRBJ2-7
abundance: -

CDR3aa: CASSVGGVYEKLFF
CDR3nt: TGCGCCAGCAGCGTAGGGGGCGTCTATGAAAAACTGTTTTTT
d_gene: TRBD1
v_gene: TRBV5-1
j_gene: TRBJ1-4
abundance: -

CDR3aa: CASSLGGVNEQFF
CDR3nt: TGTGCCAGCAGCTTAGGCGGGGTGAATGAGCAGTTCTTC
d_gene: -
v_gene: TRBV7-6
j_gene: TRBJ2-1
abundance: -

CDR3aa: CASSFSGEGEQYF
CDR3nt: TGTGCCAGCAGCTTCTCAGGGGAGGGCGAGCAGTACTTC
d_gene: -
v_gene: TRBV5-4
j_gene: TRBJ2-7
abundance: -

CDR3aa: CASSYSAGQNTGELFF
CDR3nt: TGTGCCAGCAGTTATTCGGCCGGACAGAACACCGGGGAGCTGTTTTTT
d_gene: -
v_gene: TRBV27
j_gene: TRBJ2-2
abundance: -

CDR3aa: CASSASQGADTEAFF
CDR3nt: TGCGCCAGCAGCGCGTCACAGGGGGCAGACACTGAAGCTTTCTTT
d_gene: TRBD1
v_gene: TRBV5-1
j_gene: TRBJ1-1
abundance: -

CDR3aa: CASSYSGDTQYF
CDR3nt: TGTGCCAGCAGTTACTCGGGGGATACGCAGTATTTT
d_gene: -
v_gene: TRBV6-5
j_gene: TRBJ2-3
abundance: -

CDR3aa: CASSPDTRDEQYF
CDR3nt: TGTGCCAGCAGCCCGGACACCCGGGACGAGCAGTACTTC
d_gene: -
v_gene: TRBV11-2
j_gene: TRBJ2-7
abundance: once

CDR3aa: CASSQDGSEQYF
CDR3nt: TGCGCCAGCAGCCAAGATGGGTCCGAGCAGTACTTC
d_gene: -
v_gene: TRBV4-1
j_gene: TRBJ2-7
abundance: once

CDR3aa: CASSLRQGIYNEQFF
CDR3nt: TGCGCCAGCAGCTTGCGCCAGGGGATCTACAATGAGCAGTTCTTC
d_gene: -
v_gene: TRBV5-1
j_gene: TRBJ2-1
abundance: -